The present TCR beta chain was sequenced within a study of cytomegalovirus exposure and HLA in healthy donors. Clones were sequenced by immunoSEQ multiplex PCR, and TCRdb holds only the in-frame ones, with some missing. Here the sample spans some 130,000 clones, over 75% being singletons. CDR3 size: 16 residues. V was clipped by 3 bases and J by 3 bases; unmatched bases: 6. The germline V gene encodes CDR1 SGHDT and CDR2 YYEEEE. The sequenced sample was PBMCs. This sequence originates from a woman under 30 in good health and CMV-seropositive. The chain links TRBV5-6 to TRBJ1-1, with TRBD1 matching 12 bases. CDR3 in DNA: TGTGCCAGCAGCTGGGGGACAGGGGGCGCATACACTGAAGCTTTCTTT. It codes for CASSWGTGGAYTEAFF. The whole variable domain, remainder taken from reference TRBV5-6 and TRBJ1-1, is DAGVTQSPTHLIKTRGQQVTLRCSPKSGHDTVSWYQQALGQGPQFIFQYYEEEERQRGNFPDRFSGHQFPNYSSELNVNALLLGDSALYLCASSWGTGGAYTEAFFGQGTRLTVV.